One and the same sample provided the 2 T cell receptor beta chains below, sequenced in a study of T cells of healthy individuals. TCRdb re-derived calls from the 5' RACE reads in MiXCR, one entry per CDR3 protein. The table lists about 63,000 distinct CDR3 sequences, roughly 16% of them singletons, with around 4.5% in the top ten. All receptors come from a human donor in good health.

This clonotype was seen a handful of times. CDR3 sequence (DNA): TGTGCCACTCAGGAGGTATTAGCTTTCTTT. Translating it yields CATQEVLAFF. V usage is TRBV28 and J usage is TRBJ1-1; unclear D gene. There are 10 residues in the CDR3. The V gene's germline CDR1 is MDHEN and CDR2 SYDVKM. V was shortened by 10 bases and J by 10 bases, with 13 bases between the two germline ends.

This clonotype was seen only a few times. The J gene is TRBJ1-1, the V gene TRBV6-2 or TRBV6-3; TRBD1 matches at 7 bases. The CDR3 is made up of 15 amino acids. V lost 5 bases, J lost 5 bases, and 11 bases stayed unmatched. Germline V gene data show CDR1 as MNHEY and CDR2 as SVGEGT. CDR3 sequence reads: CASSPLQGMETEAFF. Here the CDR3 DNA reads TGTGCCAGCAGTCCCCTACAGGGGATGGAAACTGAAGCTTTCTTT.